What follows is one TCR beta chain and its context. These data belong to a study of T-cell reconstitution after alpha-beta-depleted transplantation in children. Germline V gene sequence: CDR1 SEHNR, CDR2 FQNEAQ (reference sequence). The V and J ends lost 0 bases and 7 bases respectively, with 10 bases between them. The CDR3 sequence is 14 residues long. The library targeted TCRbeta and was prepared with unique molecular identifiers. Using its own MiXCR run on the PCR reads, TCRdb lists one record per CDR3 protein. The sample includes around 400,000 distinct CDR3 sequences, 11% seen only once; the top ten take approximately 5%.

The chain combines TRBV7-9 with TRBJ2-1; maybe TRBD2 (6 bases). This sample comprised PBMCs from the stem cell graft donor, obtained from the stem cell graft. This receptor was obtained from a human donor who donated a stem cell graft to a child with acute myeloid leukemia. DNA for the CDR3: TGTGCCAGCAGCTTAGCCGGGACTTCAAATGAGCAGTTCTTC. Amino acids: CASSLAGTSNEQFF.